Given below is one T cell receptor (beta chain) in context. This entry comes from a study of blood T cell repertoires in COVID-19. About the study: Whether acute or convalescent, the COVID-19 samples came from the United States, Italy and Spain. In each case, the material was cDNA or gDNA derived from T cells, B-cell-depleted T cells, or PBMCs.

The length of the CDR3 is 12 residues. V lost 5 bases and J lost 10, with 14 bases in between. The germline V gene encodes CDR1 MNHEY and CDR2 SMNVEV (reference sequence). Original processing methods: From reference gene primer amplification, estimates of nucleated cell counts were derived. The assay was immunoSEQ multiplex PCR, and TCRdb's table has in-frame clones only and misses some. The V and J calls and clone size are taken from that table; D and trimming were inferred from the DNA. The sample contains some 250,000 clones, less than 90% of which appear only once. The TCR sequence derives from a man aged 25 to 40 with active or convalescent COVID-19. The J gene is TRBJ1-2, the V gene TRBV27; no clear D. The sample taken for sequencing was peripheral blood. CDR3 nucleotides: TGTGCCAGCAGTGCTACCTTGGGCTCCTACACCTTC. This sequence encodes CASSATLGSYTF.